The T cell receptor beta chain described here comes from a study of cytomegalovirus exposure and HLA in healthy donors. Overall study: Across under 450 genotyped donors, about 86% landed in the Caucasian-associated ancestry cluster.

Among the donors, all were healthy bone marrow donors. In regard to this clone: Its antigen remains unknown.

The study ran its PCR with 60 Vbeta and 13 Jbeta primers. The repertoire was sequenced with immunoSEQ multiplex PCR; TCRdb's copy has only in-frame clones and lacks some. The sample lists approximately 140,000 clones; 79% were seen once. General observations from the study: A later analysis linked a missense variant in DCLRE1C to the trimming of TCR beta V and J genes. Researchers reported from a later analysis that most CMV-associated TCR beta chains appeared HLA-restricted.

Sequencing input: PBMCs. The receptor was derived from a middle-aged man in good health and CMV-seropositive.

The CDR3 sequence is CASNRENTGELFF. The CDR3 DNA reads TGTGCCAGCAACAGGGAGAACACCGGGGAGCTGTTTTTT. The chain recombines TRBV2 with TRBJ2-2, with D possibly being TRBD1 (6 bases). The CDR3 loop spans 13 amino acids. V lost 7 bases and J lost 1, with 7 bases in between. Germline-derived CDR1 and CDR2 are SNHLY and FYNNEI.